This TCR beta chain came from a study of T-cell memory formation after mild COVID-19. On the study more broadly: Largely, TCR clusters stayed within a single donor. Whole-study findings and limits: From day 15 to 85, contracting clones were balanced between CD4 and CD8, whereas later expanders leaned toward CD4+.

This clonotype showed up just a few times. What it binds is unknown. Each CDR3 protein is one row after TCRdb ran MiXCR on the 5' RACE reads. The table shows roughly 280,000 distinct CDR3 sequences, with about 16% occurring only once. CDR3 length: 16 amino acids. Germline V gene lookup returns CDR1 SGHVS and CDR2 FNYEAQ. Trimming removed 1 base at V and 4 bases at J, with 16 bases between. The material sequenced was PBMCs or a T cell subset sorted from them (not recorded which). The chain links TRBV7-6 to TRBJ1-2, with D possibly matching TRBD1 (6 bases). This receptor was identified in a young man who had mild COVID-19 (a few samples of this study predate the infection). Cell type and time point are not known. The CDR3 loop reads CASSLEWGGSPYGYTF. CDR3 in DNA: TGTGCCAGCAGCTTAGAATGGGGGGGCAGTCCCTATGGCTACACCTTC.